These T cell receptor beta chains were read from a single sample in a study of blood T cell repertoires in COVID-19. Profiled with immunoSEQ multiplex PCR; TCRdb holds only in-frame clones, not every one. The sample carries 57,000 or so clones, more than 70% recorded once. The specimen sequenced was peripheral blood. These receptors all come from a woman between 45 and 65 years old with active or convalescent COVID-19. CDR3s include the opening cysteine and the closing phenylalanine or tryptophan. D genes are given only for firm matches. Clone sizes are given selectively: once, few, many, or a class where the clone is expanded.

TGTGCCAGCAGCCAACCTCCCAGCTCCTACGAGCAGTACTTC CASSQPPSSYEQYF TRBV3-1/TRBV3-2 - - TRBJ2-7
TGTGCCAGCAGCGTGCGGGCCCACGGAATGTGGGAGCAGTACTTC CASSVRAHGMWEQYF TRBV9 - once TRBJ2-7
TGTGCCTGGAGTGTAAAGCGGGGTACCTACGAGCAGTACTTC CAWSVKRGTYEQYF TRBV30 TRBD2 few TRBJ2-7
TGCAGCGTTGAAGACATCGCAGGGGAGCAGGGCTACACCTTC CSVEDIAGEQGYTF TRBV29-1 - - TRBJ1-2
TGTGCCAGCAGCCCCCCCGTATTCGATGAGCAGTTCTTC CASSPPVFDEQFF TRBV7-9 - - TRBJ2-1
TGTGCCAGCAGCTTGGGGTGGGGACAGGGGCAAGAGACCCAGTACTTC CASSLGWGQGQETQYF TRBV5-6 TRBD1 - TRBJ2-5
TGTGCCAGCAGTTTCTGGGGGGGCTTAACAGATACGCAGTATTTT CASSFWGGLTDTQYF TRBV27 - - TRBJ2-3
TGTGCCAGCAGTCTGACAGGGACTAACTATGGCTACACCTTC CASSLTGTNYGYTF TRBV27 TRBD1 - TRBJ1-2
TGTGCCAGCAGCCTAAGACAGGGAGGCACAGATACGCAGTATTTT CASSLRQGGTDTQYF TRBV13 TRBD1 - TRBJ2-3
TGCGCCAGCAGCTTGGCCGGGGTCAACGAGCAGTACTTC CASSLAGVNEQYF TRBV5-1 - - TRBJ2-7
TGTGCCAGCAGCCCCCGAGGTCTGGAGGGTCGTGGCTACACCTTC CASSPRGLEGRGYTF TRBV7-9 - - TRBJ1-2
TGTGCCAGCAGCGTAGTACCAGCGGGCCCTGAAGCTTTCTTT CASSVVPAGPEAFF TRBV9 - - TRBJ1-1
TGTGCCAGCAGCTTAGGGGCCCGGGATACGCAGTATTTT CASSLGARDTQYF TRBV11-2 - - TRBJ2-3
TGTGCCAGCAGCCCCCCGACTAGCGGGAGCTACAATGAGCAGTTCTTC CASSPPTSGSYNEQFF TRBV5-4 TRBD2 - TRBJ2-1
TGTGCCAGCTCAGGGGGGTCAAATTCACCCCTCCACTTT CASSGGSNSPLHF TRBV28 TRBD1 - TRBJ1-6
TGTGCCAGTAGTCCTTTCGCGGGGGTCTCCTACGAGCAGTACTTC CASSPFAGVSYEQYF TRBV19 TRBD2 - TRBJ2-7
TGTGCCTGGAGCGAGACAGAGAACACTGAAGCTTTCTTT CAWSETENTEAFF TRBV30 - - TRBJ1-1
TGTGCCAGCAGCTTCACTAGCGGGAGACCCGATGAGCAGTTCTTC CASSFTSGRPDEQFF TRBV6-5 TRBD2 - TRBJ2-1
TGTGCCAGCAGTGAGCAGGGACTGGCTGAAGCTTTCTTT CASSEQGLAEAFF TRBV2 - - TRBJ1-1
TGTGCCAGCAGCCAAGAGGGAGCGGGTACGCAGTATTTT CASSQEGAGTQYF TRBV3-1/TRBV3-2 - - TRBJ2-3
TGTGCCAGCAGTTTACGCGGGAGTTTGGCCTACGAGCAGTACTTC CASSLRGSLAYEQYF TRBV28 TRBD2 - TRBJ2-7
TGTGCCAGCAGGCCCACAGGGATCGCTGAAGCTTTCTTT CASRPTGIAEAFF TRBV7-8 - - TRBJ1-1
TGTGCCAGCACCGGACTAGCGGACAATGAGCAGTTCTTC CASTGLADNEQFF TRBV12-3/TRBV12-4 TRBD2 - TRBJ2-1
TGTGCCAGCAGCTTGGGTGCGGTCCCTAGCACAGATACGCAGTATTTT CASSLGAVPSTDTQYF TRBV5-5 - - TRBJ2-3
TGTGCCAGCTCACCTTGGGAGGGGAACACTGAAGCTTTCTTT CASSPWEGNTEAFF TRBV18 - - TRBJ1-1
TGCGCCAGCAGGTTAGCGGGAGGCTACAATGAGCAGTTCTTC CASRLAGGYNEQFF TRBV5-1 TRBD2 - TRBJ2-1
TGTGCCAGCAGCCCCCAACCCCCCTCGGGGACCGGTCTAGCGGGATACAATGAGCAGTTCTTC CASSPQPPSGTGLAGYNEQFF TRBV7-3 TRBD2 - TRBJ2-1
TGTGCCAGCAGTCCTGCAGGGTCACAAGGCTACACCTTC CASSPAGSQGYTF TRBV12-3/TRBV12-4 - - TRBJ1-2
TGCGCCAGCAGATCCGACAGGGCAAGCTCCTATAATTCACCCCTCCACTTT CASRSDRASSYNSPLHF TRBV5-1 TRBD1 few TRBJ1-6
TGTGCCAGCAGTTGGACTAGCGGGAGCACAGATACGCAGTATTTT CASSWTSGSTDTQYF TRBV6-6 TRBD2 - TRBJ2-3
TGTGCCAGCAGTGAGACTCGGAACACCGGGGAGCTGTTTTTT CASSETRNTGELFF TRBV2 - - TRBJ2-2
TGTGCCAGCTCACCCCCCGCAGGGGACTATGGCTACACCTTC CASSPPAGDYGYTF TRBV18 - - TRBJ1-2
TGTGCCTCACACCAGGGGGTGTCGGGCTACACCTTC CASHQGVSGYTF TRBV6-5 TRBD1 medium-sized TRBJ1-2
TGTGCCAGTAGTATTCCCGGGGGGACCGGAATCATTCAGTACTTC CASSIPGGTGIIQYF TRBV19 TRBD2 - TRBJ2-4
TGTGCCAGTATTAAAGGGACTAGCAGTAGCCATGAGCAGTTCTTC CASIKGTSSSHEQFF TRBV19 TRBD2 - TRBJ2-1
TGTGCCAGCAGGACCGGGGGAAACACTGAAGCTTTCTTT CASRTGGNTEAFF TRBV25-1 - - TRBJ1-1
TGTGCCAGCAGCCAAGGAACCACAGGGGGCGCCGGAGAGCAGTACTTC CASSQGTTGGAGEQYF TRBV3-1/TRBV3-2 TRBD1 - TRBJ2-7
TGTGCCAGCAACGGACGGGGTTCACCCCTCCACTTT CASNGRGSPLHF TRBV27 - few TRBJ1-6
TGTGCCTGGAGTGTACTCGGTAGCGGGTCCTCCGAGCAGTACTTC CAWSVLGSGSSEQYF TRBV30 TRBD2 - TRBJ2-7
TGTGCCAGCAGCGTAGTATCAGGGGCCAACACTGAAGCTTTCTTT CASSVVSGANTEAFF TRBV9 - - TRBJ1-1
TGTGCCTGGAGTGTACAATCTTGGGAGCAGTACTTC CAWSVQSWEQYF TRBV30 - once TRBJ2-7
TGTGCCAGCAGCCAAGAGGCCCACTATAATTCACCCCTCCACTTT CASSQEAHYNSPLHF TRBV3-1/TRBV3-2 - - TRBJ1-6
TGTGCCAGCAGTGCCCTCGGACTAGCTAACAATGAGCAGTTCTTC CASSALGLANNEQFF TRBV27 TRBD2 - TRBJ2-1
TGTGCCAGCAGCATCACCGCGGGGGTCTCCTACGAGCAGTACTTC CASSITAGVSYEQYF TRBV5-6 TRBD2 - TRBJ2-7
TGTGCCAGCAGCTTTTCAGGGGCGGGTCAGCCCCAGCATTTT CASSFSGAGQPQHF TRBV7-8 - - TRBJ1-5
TGTGCCAGCAGTCTCCCGGGTAGCGGGGGGCAAGAGACCCAGTACTTC CASSLPGSGGQETQYF TRBV28 TRBD2 - TRBJ2-5
TGTGCCAGCAGCACAGACACCGGGGAGCTGTTTTTT CASSTDTGELFF TRBV9 - - TRBJ2-2
TGTGCCAGCAGCTTAGGCCTCGAGCGTTCCTACGAGCAGTACTTC CASSLGLERSYEQYF TRBV7-6 - - TRBJ2-7
TGCGCCAGCAGCCAAGATAGGGCGGGAGGTTTCTACGAGCAGTACTTC CASSQDRAGGFYEQYF TRBV4-1 TRBD2 once TRBJ2-7
TGCGCCAGCAGCGGGAGAGAGACCCAGTACTTC CASSGRETQYF TRBV5-1 - few TRBJ2-5
TGTGCCAGCAGCTTTCGGCAGGGGATAGATACGCAGTATTTT CASSFRQGIDTQYF TRBV7-9 - - TRBJ2-3
TGTGCCAGCAGCCAAGATTGGGCCGGCCGGTCTGGAAACACCATATATTTT CASSQDWAGRSGNTIYF TRBV4-2 - - TRBJ1-3
TGTGCCATCACTGACGGGACTAGCGGGACTCGGGATGAGCAGTTCTTC CAITDGTSGTRDEQFF TRBV10-3 TRBD2 - TRBJ2-1